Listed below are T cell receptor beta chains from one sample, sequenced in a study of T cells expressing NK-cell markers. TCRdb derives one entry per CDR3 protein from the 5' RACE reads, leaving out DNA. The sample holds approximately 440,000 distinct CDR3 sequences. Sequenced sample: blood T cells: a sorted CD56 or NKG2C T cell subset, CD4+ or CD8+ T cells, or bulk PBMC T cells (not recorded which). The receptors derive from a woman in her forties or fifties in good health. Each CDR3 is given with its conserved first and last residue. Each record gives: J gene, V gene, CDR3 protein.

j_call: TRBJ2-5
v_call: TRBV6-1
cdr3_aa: CASSEAPGLQETQYF

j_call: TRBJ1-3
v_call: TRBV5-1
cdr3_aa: CASRSGQGSGNTIYF

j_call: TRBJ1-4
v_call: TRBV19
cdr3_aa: CASSIRSGGNEKLFF

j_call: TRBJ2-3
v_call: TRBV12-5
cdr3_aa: CASGSSGISTDTQYF

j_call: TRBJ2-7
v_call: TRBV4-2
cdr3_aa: CASSRGSEYEQYF

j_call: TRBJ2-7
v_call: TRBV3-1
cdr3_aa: CASSQENIAEQYF

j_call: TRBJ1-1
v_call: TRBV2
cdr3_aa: CASRLDRATEAFF

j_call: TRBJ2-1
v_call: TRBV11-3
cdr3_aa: CASLGGGSDNEQFF

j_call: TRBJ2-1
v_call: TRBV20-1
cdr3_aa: CSASNRVRNEQFF

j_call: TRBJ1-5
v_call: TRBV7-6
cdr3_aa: CASSLGRSGFGGGNQPQHF

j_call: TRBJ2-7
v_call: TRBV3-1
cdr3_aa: CASSQSPYEQYF

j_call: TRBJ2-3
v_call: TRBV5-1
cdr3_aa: CASSLDVDPQYF

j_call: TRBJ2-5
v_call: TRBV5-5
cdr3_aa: CASSTIAGVSQETQYF

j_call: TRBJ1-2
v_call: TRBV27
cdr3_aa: CASSLGVTGNYGYTF

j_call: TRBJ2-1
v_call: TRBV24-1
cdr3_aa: CATETSGRVNEQFF

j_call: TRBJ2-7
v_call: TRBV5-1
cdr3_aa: CASSSSRAYYEQYF

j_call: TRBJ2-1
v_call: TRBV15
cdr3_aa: CATSRDPGSYNEQFF

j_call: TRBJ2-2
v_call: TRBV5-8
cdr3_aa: CASSLLGTGGTGELFF